The 5 T cell receptor beta chains presented below share a single source sample, sequenced in a study of T cell repertoires in breast cancer. Paired alpha-beta TCRs of CD8+ T cells were analyzed by expanded emulsion RT-PCR. Unpaired genes were suppressed by blocking oligonucleotides during a second nested PCR. TCRdb redid the calling of the emulsion pairing reads with MiXCR, one entry per CDR3 protein. Among around 43,000 distinct CDR3 sequences listed, 45% to 55% were seen once. Sequencing was performed on CD8+ T cells. The source of these receptors is a pool of human donors with breast cancer or a healthy control (not recorded which).

Of note for this clonotype: This may stem from a read error, because a much larger clone lies one nucleotide away. The chain combines TRBV6-2 or TRBV6-3 with TRBJ2-7; D possibly corresponds to TRBD2 (6 bases). The CDR3 extends over 12 amino acids. The germline V gene encodes CDR1 MNHEY and CDR2 SVGEGT. In nucleotides, the CDR3 is TGTGCCGGCAGCCGCGGGGTCCACGAGCAGTACTTC. Amino acid sequence: CAGSRGVHEQYF.

This clonotype has ten or more counts. The rearrangement uses TRBV27 and TRBJ2-5, with D unresolved. The V end was cut by 10 bases, the J end by 3 bases, with 18 bases between. This CDR3 contains 14 residues. Germline CDR1 MNHEY, CDR2 SMNVEV (reference sequence). The CDR3 region has the DNA TGTGCCACCCGTTTTGGGGTTTCCAAAGAGACCCAGTACTTC. This sequence encodes CATRFGVSKETQYF.

The chain uses TRBV10-3 and TRBJ2-1; D is undetermined. Trimming left V 3 bases short and J 8 bases short, with 11 bases between. This CDR3 is built from 13 residues. Looked up from germline, CDR1 is ENHRY and CDR2 is SYGVKD. CDR3 in DNA: TGTGCCATCAGTGATTCCGCGTCCCATGAGCAGTTCTTC. Its protein is CAISDSASHEQFF.

The V gene is TRBV10-3, the J gene TRBJ1-6; the D gene is possibly TRBD1 (5 bases). CDR3 length equals 16 residues. V was pared by 4 bases and J by 0 bases, with 10 bases between. CDR1 is ENHRY and CDR2 is SYGVKD in the germline V gene. The CDR3 region is CAISVRGGSYNSPLHF. The CDR3 DNA reads as TGTGCCATCAGTGTCCGTGGGGGCTCCTATAATTCACCCCTCCACTTT.

This clonotype was observed a handful of times. The V call is TRBV7-9, the J call TRBJ2-4; either TRBD1 or TRBD2 may fit D (5 bases each). This CDR3 comprises 18 residues. Germline CDR1 reads SEHNR; CDR2 reads FQNEAQ (reference sequence). The V end lost 1 base, the J end lost 0 bases, and 16 bases lay between the germline ends. This CDR3 reads CASSLGQLSSLAKNIQYF. The CDR3, as DNA: TGTGCCAGCAGCTTAGGACAGTTATCTAGCCTAGCCAAAAACATTCAGTACTTC.